A single sample is the source of the 10 T cell receptor beta chains below, sequenced in a study of T-cell reconstitution after alpha-beta-depleted transplantation in children. For TCRbeta, the library was prepared with unique molecular identifiers. TCRdb ran MiXCR on the PCR reads and lists one entry per CDR3 protein. The profile shows roughly 20,000 distinct CDR3 sequences, 10% to 15% of them singletons. Sample: PBMCs, mostly from graft donor cells, taken 60 days after TCRalphabeta/CD19-depleted stem cell transplant. The receptors originated from a female patient aged 2-10 years who had a stem cell transplant for congenital amegakaryocytic thrombocytopenia, so the T cells may come from the graft donor.

This clonotype was counted at least ten times. V gene TRBV6-5 combines with J gene TRBJ2-3; TRBD2 aligns across 8 bases. The CDR3 length is 16 residues. Germline loops: CDR1 MNHEY, CDR2 SVGAGI. After removal of 0 bases from V and 1 base from J, the junction contained 3 bases not matched to a gene. The CDR3 reads CASSYSAREGTDTQYF. The CDR3 DNA follows: TGTGCCAGCAGTTACTCTGCGCGGGAGGGCACAGATACGCAGTATTTT.

This clonotype was detected many times. The chain is built from TRBV6-1 and TRBJ1-1; maybe TRBD1 (6 bases). The V gene lost 7 bases and the J gene lost 1 base, with 13 bases spanning the gap. CDR3 length: 14 residues. CDR1 is MNHNS and CDR2 is SASEGT in the germline V gene. CDR3 protein: CASTDRRGNTEAFF. DNA for the CDR3: TGTGCCAGCACCGACAGGCGGGGGAACACTGAAGCTTTCTTT.

The chain joins TRBV15 to TRBJ1-5, with no clear D. CDR1 is LNHNV and CDR2 is YYDKDF in the germline V gene (reference sequence). The CDR3 extends over 8 amino acids. The CDR3 loop is CSNQPQHF. For the CDR3, the DNA is TGTAGCAATCAGCCCCAGCATTTT.

There are many counts of this clonotype. V usage is TRBV18 and J usage is TRBJ2-1; 9 nucleotides agree with TRBD1. The germline V gene encodes CDR1 KGHSH and CDR2 LQKENI. V lost 3 bases to trimming and J lost 6 bases; unmatched junction nucleotides: 3. The CDR3 is made up of 14 amino acids. CDR3 sequence reads: CASSPGQGRNEQFF. CDR3 DNA: TGTGCCAGCTCACCGGGACAGGGTCGCAATGAGCAGTTCTTC. The complete variable domain, with remaining parts taken from reference TRBV18 and TRBJ2-1, reads NAGVMQNPRHLVRRRGQEARLRCSPMKGHSHVYWYRQLPEEGLKFMVYLQKENIIDESGMPKERFSAEFPKEGPSILRIQQVVRGDSAAYFCASSPGQGRNEQFFGPGTRLTVL.

The chain employs TRBV19 and TRBJ1-5, with 12 bases matching TRBD1. This CDR3 contains 15 residues. Unmatched junction bases numbered 8, after V lost 5 bases and J lost 9 bases. Germline V CDR1 and CDR2: LNHDA, SQIVND (reference sequence). CDR3 bases: TGTGCCAGTAGTCCCCGAGGGACAGGGGGCAGGCCCCAGCATTTT. It is translated as CASSPRGTGGRPQHF.

This clonotype was seen repeatedly, ten times or more. The rearrangement joins TRBV29-1 to TRBJ2-5; 8 bases are a match to TRBD2. The CDR3 runs to 16 residues. The J segment lost 5 bases and the V segment lost 3 bases, leaving 14 bases of the junction unmatched. In germline, CDR1 is SQVTM, CDR2 ANQGSEA. This CDR3 reads CSVDGTSGSILETQYF. The CDR3 DNA is TGCAGCGTTGATGGGACGAGCGGGAGTATATTGGAGACCCAGTACTTC.

This clonotype came up many times. The chain combines TRBV5-1 with TRBJ1-1; 8 bases match TRBD1. Trimming cost V 5 bases and J 4 bases; bases outside gene matches: 7. The CDR3 is made up of 14 amino acids. The germline V gene has CDR1 SGHRS and CDR2 YFSETQ. CDR3 in DNA: TGCGCCAGCAGGTATACCCAGGGGGCCACTGAAGCTTTCTTT. The encoded protein is CASRYTQGATEAFF. Based on the CDR3 plus reference TRBV5-1 and TRBJ1-1, the full variable domain is KAGVTQTPRYLIKTRGQQVTLSCSPISGHRSVSWYQQTPGQGLQFLFEYFSETQRNKGNFPGRFSGRQFSNSRSEMNVSTLELGDSALYLCASRYTQGATEAFFGQGTRLTVV.

This clonotype came up many times. V usage is TRBV5-1 and J usage is TRBJ2-3; the D is unclear. With 0 bases removed from V and 2 bases from J, the gap between germline ends came to 4 bases. This CDR3 region has 13 residues. The germline V gene has CDR1 SGHRS and CDR2 YFSETQ. The CDR3 DNA reads as TGCGCCAGCAGCTTGGACAACACAGATACGCAGTATTTT. It translates to CASSLDNTDTQYF. The full variable domain, with the rest looked up from reference TRBV5-1 and TRBJ2-3, is KAGVTQTPRYLIKTRGQQVTLSCSPISGHRSVSWYQQTPGQGLQFLFEYFSETQRNKGNFPGRFSGRQFSNSRSEMNVSTLELGDSALYLCASSLDNTDTQYFGPGTRLTVL.

This clonotype was found many times. CDR3 in amino acids: CASSRKAGTVETQYF. CDR3 sequence (DNA): TGTGCCAGCAGCCGGAAAGCTGGAACGGTTGAGACCCAGTACTTC. The V and J genes are TRBV7-3 and TRBJ2-5; D gene unclear. Germline CDR1 and CDR2: SGHTA and FQGTGA. The V end was cut by 5 bases, the J end by 5 bases, with 18 bases between. This CDR3 region has 15 residues.

At least ten counts were recorded for this clonotype. The V gene is TRBV20-1, the J gene TRBJ2-7; no reliable D call. This CDR3 is built from 11 residues. Germline V gives CDR1 DFQATT, CDR2 SNEGSKA (reference sequence). The V gene lost 6 bases and the J gene lost 9 bases, with 15 bases spanning the gap. CDR3 DNA sequence: TGCAGTGCCGGACCGGAGCTGGGGCAGTACTTC. Residues: CSAGPELGQYF.